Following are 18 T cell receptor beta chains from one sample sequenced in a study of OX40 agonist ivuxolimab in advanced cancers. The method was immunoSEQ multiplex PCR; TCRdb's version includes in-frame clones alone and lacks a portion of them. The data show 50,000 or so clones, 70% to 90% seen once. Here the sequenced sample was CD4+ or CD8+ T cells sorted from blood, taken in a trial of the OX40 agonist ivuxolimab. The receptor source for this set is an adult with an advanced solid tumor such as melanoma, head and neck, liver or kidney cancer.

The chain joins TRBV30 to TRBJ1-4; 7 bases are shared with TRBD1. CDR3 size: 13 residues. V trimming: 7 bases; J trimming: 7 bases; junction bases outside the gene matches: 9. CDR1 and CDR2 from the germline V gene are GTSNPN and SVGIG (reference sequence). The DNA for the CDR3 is TGTGCCTCCACAGGGGCGCGGGGTGAAAAACTGTTTTTT. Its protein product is CASTGARGEKLFF.

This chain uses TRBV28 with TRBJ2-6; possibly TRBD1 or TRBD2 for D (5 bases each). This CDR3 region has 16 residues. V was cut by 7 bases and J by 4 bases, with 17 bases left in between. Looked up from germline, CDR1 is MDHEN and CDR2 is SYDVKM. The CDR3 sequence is CASITSGPTGANVLTF. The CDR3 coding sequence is TGTGCCAGCATTACCTCGGGGCCGACCGGGGCCAACGTCCTGACTTTC.

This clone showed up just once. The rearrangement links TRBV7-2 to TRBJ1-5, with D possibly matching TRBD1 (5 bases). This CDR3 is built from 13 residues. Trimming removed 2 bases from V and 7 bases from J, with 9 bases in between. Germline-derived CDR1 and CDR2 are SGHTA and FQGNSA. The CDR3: CASSLNRDQPQHF. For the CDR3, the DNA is TGTGCCAGCAGCTTAAATAGGGACCAGCCCCAGCATTTT.

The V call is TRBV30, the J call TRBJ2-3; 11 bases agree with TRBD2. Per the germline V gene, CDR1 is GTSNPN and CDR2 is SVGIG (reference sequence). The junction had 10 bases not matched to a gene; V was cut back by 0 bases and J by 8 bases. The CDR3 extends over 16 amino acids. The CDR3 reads CAWSVLLAGARGTQYF. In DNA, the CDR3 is TGTGCCTGGAGTGTACTACTAGCGGGAGCTCGGGGTACGCAGTATTTT.

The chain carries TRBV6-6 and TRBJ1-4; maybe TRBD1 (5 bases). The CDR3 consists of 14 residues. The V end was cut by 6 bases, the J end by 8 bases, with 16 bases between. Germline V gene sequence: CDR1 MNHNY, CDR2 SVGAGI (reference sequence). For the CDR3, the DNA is TGTGCCAGCAGGGATTCGGGGTGGGACGAAAAACTGTTTTTT. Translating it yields CASRDSGWDEKLFF.

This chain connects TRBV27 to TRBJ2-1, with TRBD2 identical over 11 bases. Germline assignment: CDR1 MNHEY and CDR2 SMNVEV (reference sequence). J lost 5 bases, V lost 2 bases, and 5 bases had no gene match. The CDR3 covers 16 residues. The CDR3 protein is CASSLPLTSGNNEQFF. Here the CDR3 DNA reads TGTGCCAGCAGTTTACCCTTGACTAGCGGGAACAATGAGCAGTTCTTC.

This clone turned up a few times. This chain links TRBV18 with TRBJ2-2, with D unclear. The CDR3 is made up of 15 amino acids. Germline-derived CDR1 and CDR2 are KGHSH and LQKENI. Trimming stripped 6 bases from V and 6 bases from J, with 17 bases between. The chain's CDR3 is CASSAEIGQAGELFF. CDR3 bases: TGTGCCAGCTCCGCGGAAATTGGGCAAGCCGGGGAGCTGTTTTTT.

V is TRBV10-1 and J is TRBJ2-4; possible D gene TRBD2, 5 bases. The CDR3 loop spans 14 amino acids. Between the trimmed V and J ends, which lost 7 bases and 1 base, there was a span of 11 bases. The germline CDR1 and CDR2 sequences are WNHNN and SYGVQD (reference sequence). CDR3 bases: TGCGCCAGCATCGTAACGGGGGCCAAAAACATTCAGTACTTC. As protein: CASIVTGAKNIQYF.

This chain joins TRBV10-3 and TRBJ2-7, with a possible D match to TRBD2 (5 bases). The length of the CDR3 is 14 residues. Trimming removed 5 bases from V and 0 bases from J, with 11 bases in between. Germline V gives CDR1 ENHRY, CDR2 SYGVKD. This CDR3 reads CAISTAAPSYEQYF. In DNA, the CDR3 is TGTGCCATCAGTACAGCGGCTCCCTCCTACGAGCAGTACTTC.

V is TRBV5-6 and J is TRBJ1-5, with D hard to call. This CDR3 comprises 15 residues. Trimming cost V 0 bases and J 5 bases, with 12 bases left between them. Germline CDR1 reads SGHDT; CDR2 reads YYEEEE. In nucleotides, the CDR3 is TGTGCCAGCAGCTTGGAAGGCGGCGCGGATCAGCCCCAGCATTTT. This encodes CASSLEGGADQPQHF.

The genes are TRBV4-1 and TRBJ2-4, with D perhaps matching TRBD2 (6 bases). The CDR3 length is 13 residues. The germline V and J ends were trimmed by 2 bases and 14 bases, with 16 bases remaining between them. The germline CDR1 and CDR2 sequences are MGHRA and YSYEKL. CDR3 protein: CASSQRGVHPEYF. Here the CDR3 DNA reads TGCGCCAGCAGCCAACGCGGGGTCCACCCTGAGTACTTC.

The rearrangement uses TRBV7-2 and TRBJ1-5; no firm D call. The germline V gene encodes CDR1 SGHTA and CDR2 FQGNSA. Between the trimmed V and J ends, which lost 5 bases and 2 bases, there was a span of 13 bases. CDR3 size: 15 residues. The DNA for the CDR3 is TGTGCCAGCAGCCCCTGGGCAGCAGGCAATCAGCCCCAGCATTTT. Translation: CASSPWAAGNQPQHF.

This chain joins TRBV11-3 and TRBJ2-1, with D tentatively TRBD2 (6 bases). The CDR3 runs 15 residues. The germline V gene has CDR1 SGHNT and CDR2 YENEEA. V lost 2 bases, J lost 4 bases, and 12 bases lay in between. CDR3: CASSLSGDFYNEQFF. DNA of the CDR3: TGTGCCAGCAGCTTATCGGGGGACTTTTACAATGAGCAGTTCTTC.

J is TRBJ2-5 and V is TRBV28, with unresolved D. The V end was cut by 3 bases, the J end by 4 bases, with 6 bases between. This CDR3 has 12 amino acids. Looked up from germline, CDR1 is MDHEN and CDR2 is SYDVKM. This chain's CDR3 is CASSLLRETQYF. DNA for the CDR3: TGTGCCAGCAGTTTGCTACGAGAGACCCAGTACTTC. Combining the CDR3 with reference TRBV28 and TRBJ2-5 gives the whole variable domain DVKVTQSSRYLVKRTGEKVFLECVQDMDHENMFWYRQDPGLGLRLIYFSYDVKMKEKGDIPEGYSVSREKKERFSLILESASTNQTSMYLCASSLLRETQYFGPGTRLLVL.

The chain's CDR3 is CASSDPRTGNEQFF. CDR3 DNA: TGTGCCAGCAGTGACCCACGGACAGGGAATGAGCAGTTCTTC. The V call is TRBV6-4, the J call TRBJ2-1; TRBD1 aligns across 8 bases. The J segment lost 7 bases and the V segment lost 2 bases, leaving 4 bases of the junction unmatched. The CDR3 sequence is 14 residues long. CDR1 MRHNA and CDR2 SNTAGT come from the germline V gene.

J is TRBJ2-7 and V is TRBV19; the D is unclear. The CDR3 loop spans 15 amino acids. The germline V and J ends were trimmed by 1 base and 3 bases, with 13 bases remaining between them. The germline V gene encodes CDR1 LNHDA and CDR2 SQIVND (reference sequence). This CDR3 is CASSIVLGRVYEQYF. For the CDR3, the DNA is TGTGCCAGTAGTATAGTACTGGGAAGGGTCTACGAGCAGTACTTC.

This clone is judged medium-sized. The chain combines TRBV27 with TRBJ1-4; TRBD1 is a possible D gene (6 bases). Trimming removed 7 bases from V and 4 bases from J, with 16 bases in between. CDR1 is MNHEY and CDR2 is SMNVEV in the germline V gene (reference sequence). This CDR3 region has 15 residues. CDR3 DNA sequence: TGTGCCAGCAAGGCTAGGACAGCCCTTAATGAAAAACTGTTTTTT. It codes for CASKARTALNEKLFF.

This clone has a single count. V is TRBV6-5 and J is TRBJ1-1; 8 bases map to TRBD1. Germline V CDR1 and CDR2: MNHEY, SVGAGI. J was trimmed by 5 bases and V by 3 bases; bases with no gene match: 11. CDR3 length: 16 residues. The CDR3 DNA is TGTGCCAGCAGTTATGGGACAGGCGGCGGTGGGACTGAAGCTTTCTTT. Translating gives CASSYGTGGGGTEAFF.